This entry concerns a single TCR beta chain. This specimen comes from a study of control samples from healthy donors and cancer patients. The repertoire was sequenced with immunoSEQ multiplex PCR; TCRdb's copy has only in-frame clones and lacks some. The top ten hold about 3.4% of the sample, which has around 130,000 clones, about 88% seen once. The germline CDR1 and CDR2 sequences are MNHEY and SVGAGI. The V gene end was trimmed by 4 bases and the J gene end by 0 bases; junction bases not matched to a gene: 4. The CDR3 extends over 15 amino acids. Specimen: blood. This receptor was identified in a man aged 50 to 59 in good health. The chain recombines TRBV6-5 with TRBJ2-3, with 7 bases lining up with TRBD1. CDR3 bases: TGTGCCAGCAGTTCGACAGGGACGAGCACAGATACGCAGTATTTT. Translating gives CASSSTGTSTDTQYF.